This T cell receptor (beta chain) was documented in a study of blood T cell repertoires in COVID-19. Study at large: Sites in the United States, Italy and Spain provided acute and convalescent COVID-19 samples. From T cells, B-cell-depleted T cells, or PBMCs came the material, which was cDNA or gDNA.

The authors' processing: Scientists estimated how many nucleated cells there were by amplifying reference gene primers. Clones were read by immunoSEQ multiplex PCR, and TCRdb kept only the in-frame ones, dropping some. The DNA was the basis for D and trimming; V, J and clone size are from that table. Of 160,000 or so clones listed, around 85% are singletons. The sequenced sample consisted of peripheral blood. The sequence derives from a woman between 70 and 85 years old with acute or convalescent COVID-19.

CDR3: CATSMAGPQYF. CDR3 sequence (DNA): TGTGCCACCAGTATGGCGGGGCCTCAGTATTTT. The chain links TRBV24-1 to TRBJ2-3; TRBD2 is a possible D gene (6 bases). The CDR3 contains 11 residues. V was pared by 6 bases and J by 12 bases, with 12 bases between. Germline values: CDR1 KGHDR, CDR2 SFDVKD.